Below, 3 T cell receptor beta chains from the same sample are listed, as sequenced in a study of T cells in Graves' hyperthyroidism and ophthalmopathy. Using RNA transcripts as the source, TCR beta CDR3 regions were amplified. With the HTBI primer set, the TCR CDR3 went through a first round of RT-PCR. TCRdb fed the multiplex PCR reads into MiXCR, producing one record per CDR3 protein. The sample has about 610,000 distinct CDR3 sequences; roughly 14% are singletons. What was sequenced was blood. The receptors stem from a woman aged 35 to 49 with Graves' ophthalmopathy.

This clonotype appeared a few times. The chain uses TRBV15 and TRBJ2-5; D is undetermined. There are 12 residues in the CDR3. V lost 3 bases, J lost 9 bases, and 11 bases lay in between. Germline values: CDR1 LNHNV, CDR2 YYDKDF (reference sequence). The CDR3 reads CATSRPDIAQYF. The CDR3 DNA reads as TGTGCCACCAGCAGGCCCGACATAGCCCAGTACTTC.

In this sample, this clonotype turned up many times. The V and J genes are TRBV7-2 and TRBJ2-3; 13 bases are a match to TRBD2. The germline V gene has CDR1 SGHTA and CDR2 FQGNSA. V was clipped by 0 bases and J by 2 bases; unmatched bases: 5. The CDR3 is 18 amino acids. CDR3 in amino acids: CASSLALGLAGYTDTQYF. Written as DNA, the CDR3 is TGTGCCAGCAGCTTAGCCCTGGGACTAGCGGGATACACAGATACGCAGTATTTT.

This clonotype was seen a handful of times. The rearrangement links TRBV11-1 to TRBJ1-2; 10 bases agree with TRBD1. CDR1 is SGHAT, CDR2 FQDESV, per germline (reference sequence). The CDR3 has 17 residues. Germline trimming cut 5 bases from V and 8 bases from J; bases unmatched to any gene: 17. The CDR3 loop is CASSRLTDRGQGIGYTF. The CDR3 DNA sequence: TGTGCCAGCAGCCGCCTCACCGACAGGGGGCAAGGAATCGGCTACACCTTC.